The subject of this entry is one T cell receptor (beta chain). Antigen specificity is unknown. The source of the sample is a study of siplizumab effects on memory and regulatory T cells. Germline assignment: CDR1 LNHDA and CDR2 SQIVND (reference sequence). Trimming removed 10 bases at V and 4 bases at J, with 13 bases between. This CDR3 has 13 residues. Whole-study findings and limits: Fewer alloreactive sequences mapped to unstimulated CD4+ memory cells under siplizumab. Naive-or-memory phenotypes were unassignable for roughly 80-95% of proliferating CD4+ or CD8+ clones. Most alloreactive clones went unmapped to unstimulated subsets; only a minor fraction mapped.

Produced via immunoSEQ multiplex PCR; TCRdb's table is partial and in-frame only. The top ten clones hold around 0.68% of a sample with some 100,000 clones, 90% to 95% of them seen once. This chain connects TRBV19 to TRBJ2-2; D may match TRBD1 or TRBD2 (5 bases each). The specimen sequenced was Tregs sorted from blood. This sequence was found in a human donor in good health. CDR3 region: CATGTHSTGELFF. The DNA for the CDR3 is TGTGCCACCGGGACCCACTCCACCGGGGAGCTGTTTTTT.